This T cell receptor beta chain was sequenced during a study of cytomegalovirus exposure and HLA in healthy donors. Study-level information: Researchers previously reported finding more than 100 million unique TCR beta sequences from about 170 million T cells.

About this clone itself: Its antigen is not known. The same CDR3 is also encoded by other DNA sequences in this sample.

Study-wide results and caveats: The Asian-associated ancestry cluster reportedly had fewer N-insertions than the roughly 670-donor mean in a later analysis. TCR beta chains numbering more than 150 were designated cytomegalovirus-associated.

Likely unrecorded immune exposures existed in these nominally healthy donors. The V gene lost 0 bases and the J gene lost 0 bases, with 8 bases spanning the gap. CDR3 length: 15 amino acids. The germline CDR1 and CDR2 sequences are KGHSH and LQKENI. The PCR ran on 60 Vbeta and 13 Jbeta primers. Assay: immunoSEQ multiplex PCR; the TCRdb copy retains only in-frame clones and omits some. The sample table includes 130,000 to 150,000 clones. The source of this sequence is a man aged 35 to 55 in good health and CMV-seronegative. This sequence joins TRBV18 and TRBJ1-1, with D perhaps TRBD1 (6 bases). The specimen sequenced was PBMCs. This CDR3 reads CASSPPGGLNTEAFF. The CDR3 DNA sequence: TGTGCCAGCTCACCACCGGGGGGGCTGAACACTGAAGCTTTCTTT.